Only a few counts were recorded for the clone carrying this TCR beta chain. The antigen is unknown. These data are taken from a study of T cell repertoires in cytomegalovirus infection. Each CDR3 protein gets one entry after TCRdb re-called the reads with MiXCR. The sample lists roughly 990,000 distinct CDR3 sequences, roughly 30% occurring once. CDR3 length: 17 residues. From germline, CDR1 is SGHTA and CDR2 FQGNSA. Deletions cut 1 base from V and 5 bases from J, with 20 bases between. This chain uses TRBV7-2 with TRBJ1-2; no firm D call. Here the sequenced sample was cultured CD8+ T cells from PBMCs, taken from culture after CMV antigen stimulation. This TCR derives from a human donor in good health (CMV status not recorded). Some clones in this sample may be carry-over from other donors' samples. CDR3 DNA: TGTGCCAGCAGCTTAGGATTACAGAGCCTAGGTTGGTATGGCTACACCTTC. This encodes CASSLGLQSLGWYGYTF.